This entry is about one T cell receptor beta chain. Antigen unknown. This sample was included in a study of PD-1 blockade in mismatch repair-deficient tumors. Broader study findings: Rapid post-treatment expansion, then contraction, generally preceding radiologic response, marked tumor-resident clones.

Mismatch repair deficiency was confirmed in all patients, by PCR or immunohistochemistry. TCRs were sequenced from three patients responding to pembrolizumab. Germline assignment: CDR1 SNHLY and CDR2 FYNNEI. Trimming cost V 8 bases and J 5 bases; bases outside gene matches: 4. The CDR3 contains 13 residues. The table came from immunoSEQ multiplex PCR; TCRdb's copy has only in-frame clones and leaves some out. The sample has more than 95,000 clones, 85% to 90% seen once. The chain is built from TRBV2 and TRBJ2-2; 8 bases fit TRBD1. This receptor was obtained from an adult with mismatch repair-deficient cancer. Specimen: peripheral blood, collected 44 weeks after starting pembrolizumab. This CDR3 is CASLTGGTGELFF. The CDR3 nucleotides read TGTGCCAGCCTTACAGGGGGAACCGGGGAGCTGTTTTTT.